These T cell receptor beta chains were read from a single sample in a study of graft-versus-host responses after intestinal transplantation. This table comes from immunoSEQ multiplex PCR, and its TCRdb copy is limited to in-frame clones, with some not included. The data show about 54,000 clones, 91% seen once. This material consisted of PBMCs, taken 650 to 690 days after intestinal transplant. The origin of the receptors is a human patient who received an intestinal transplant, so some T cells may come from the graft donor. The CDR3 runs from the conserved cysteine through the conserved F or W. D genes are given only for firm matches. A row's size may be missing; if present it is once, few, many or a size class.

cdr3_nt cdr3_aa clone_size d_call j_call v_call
TGTGCCAGCAGCTTTGTGGGGGGCATCCGGGGCACAGATACGCAGTATTTT CASSFVGGIRGTDTQYF . . TRBJ2-3 TRBV12-1
TGCGCCAGCAGCCAAATGCTGGGACAGGGCAGTTCACCCCTCCACTTT CASSQMLGQGSSPLHF few TRBD1 TRBJ1-6 TRBV4-1
TGTGCCAGCAGTTATCTGTCGGGGAAACGCGAGCAGTACTTC CASSYLSGKREQYF . . TRBJ2-7 TRBV5-5
TGTGCCAGCAGTGAGGGGATTGGGTGGAACACTGAAGCTTTCTTT CASSEGIGWNTEAFF . . TRBJ1-1 TRBV6-1
TGTGCCAGCAGCTTCTCTGGGAACGGGTACGAGCAGTACTTC CASSFSGNGYEQYF once . TRBJ2-7 TRBV11-3
TGTGCCAGTAGTGAGCAGTCCTACAATGAGCAGTTCTTC CASSEQSYNEQFF . . TRBJ2-1 TRBV19
TGTGCCAGCAGCCGTGACAGGGGGGAGACCCAGTACTTC CASSRDRGETQYF . TRBD1 TRBJ2-5 TRBV11-1
TGTGCCAGCGGGGGCGAGCAGTTCTTC CASGGEQFF . . TRBJ2-1 TRBV2
TGCAGCGTTGAAGATCTTCAGAGCTATGGCTACACCTTC CSVEDLQSYGYTF few . TRBJ1-2 TRBV29-1
TGTGCCAGCAGCCCGGGACAGCTCTGCACAGATACGCAGTATTTT CASSPGQLCTDTQYF . . TRBJ2-3 TRBV21-1
TGCGCCAGCAGCTCGTTCAGGGCCACCGAAAAAGAGACCCAGTACTTC CASSSFRATEKETQYF . . TRBJ2-5 TRBV5-1
TGTGCCTGGGCTCGAAGATACAGTATTTACTCTGGAAACACCATATATTTT CAWARRYSIYSGNTIYF . . TRBJ1-3 TRBV30
TGTGCCAGCAGCCAGGGGGGAAACACCATATATTTT CASSQGGNTIYF . . TRBJ1-3 TRBV14
TGTGCCAGCAGTGAATTGCAGGGCGCTTGGAACACCATATATTTT CASSELQGAWNTIYF . . TRBJ1-3 TRBV2
TGTGCCAGCAGTTACGGGGCCCAAGAGACCCAGTACTTC CASSYGAQETQYF . . TRBJ2-5 TRBV6-6
TGTGCCACCAGCAGAGATCGGGGGCCCAGCGGCTCACCCCTCCACTTT CATSRDRGPSGSPLHF . . TRBJ1-6 TRBV15
TGTGCCAGCAGCGTAGGGGGGACAGGTAACTACAATGAGCAGTTCTTC CASSVGGTGNYNEQFF few TRBD1 TRBJ2-1 TRBV9
TGTGCCAGCAGCAATAAATGGTTGGCTTTAACCTTC CASSNKWLALTF . . TRBJ1-2 TRBV7-6
TGTGCCACCGGGCAGGGGGACTACGAGCAGTACTTC CATGQGDYEQYF . TRBD1 TRBJ2-7 TRBV25-1
TGTGCCAGCAGCTTAGGTTCTCCCCAATCTGGAAACACCATATATTTT CASSLGSPQSGNTIYF . . TRBJ1-3 TRBV11-2
TGTGCCAGTAGTAATAGGGGGGCCCGGCCCTCTGAAAAACTGTTTTTT CASSNRGARPSEKLFF . . TRBJ1-4 TRBV19
TGTGCCAGCAGGGAGACAGGGGGCTTCACTGAAGCTTTCTTT CASRETGGFTEAFF . TRBD1 TRBJ1-1 TRBV11-2
TGCGCCAGCAGCTTCCAAAACAGGGAAGATACGCAGTATTTT CASSFQNREDTQYF . . TRBJ2-3 TRBV5-1
TGTGCCACCAGCCCTTCGGCAGGAAGGACCATATATTTT CATSPSAGRTIYF . . TRBJ1-3 TRBV15
TGTGCCAGCAGCTTGGCCTTGGGACAGGGCTATGGCTACACCTTC CASSLALGQGYGYTF . TRBD1 TRBJ1-2 TRBV5-5
TGTGCCAGCAGAGGACAGGGCCCCACTGAAGCTTTCTTT CASRGQGPTEAFF . TRBD1 TRBJ1-1 TRBV6-4
TGTGCCAGCTCACCCCAAGAGGGTTCGTACTACGAGCAGTACTTC CASSPQEGSYYEQYF . . TRBJ2-7 TRBV18
TGTGCCAGCAGCCAATCTCCCGGTTCGAACACCGGGGAGCTGTTTTTT CASSQSPGSNTGELFF . . TRBJ2-2 TRBV16
TGTGCCAGCGTGGGGGGGGGTGGGGGCTACACCTTC CASVGGGGGYTF . . TRBJ1-2 TRBV6-4
TGTGCCAGCAGCAAATCAGAGGGCTATGAGCAGTTCTTC CASSKSEGYEQFF . . TRBJ2-1 TRBV7-2
TGCGCCAGCAGCTTGGAACAGGGGGATACGCAGTATTTT CASSLEQGDTQYF . TRBD1 TRBJ2-3 TRBV5-1
TGCGCCAGCAGCTCCACAGGGAACTCCTATGGCTACACCTTC CASSSTGNSYGYTF . . TRBJ1-2 TRBV5-1
TGTGCCAGCAGTACACGATCAGGGGATGAGCAGTTCTTC CASSTRSGDEQFF . . TRBJ2-1 TRBV2
TGCGCCAGCAGCCCCCCGACTGAAGATACGCAGTATTTT CASSPPTEDTQYF . . TRBJ2-3 TRBV4-1
TGTGCCAGCAGCTGGGGACGGAACCTCACAGATACGCAGTATTTT CASSWGRNLTDTQYF . . TRBJ2-3 TRBV5-4
TGTGCCAGCAGAGACCGGGACAAGCGACCCAATGAGCAGTTCTTC CASRDRDKRPNEQFF . . TRBJ2-1 TRBV19
TGTGCCAGCAGAAGGGGAGGGAGCGAGCAGTACTTC CASRRGGSEQYF once TRBD2 TRBJ2-7 TRBV6-5
TGTGCCAGTAGTATAGGGGCCGGGACGGATAACTATGGCTACACCTTC CASSIGAGTDNYGYTF . . TRBJ1-2 TRBV19
TGTGCCAGCAGTGAAGGGACTAGCGGGGGAGATACGCAGTATTTT CASSEGTSGGDTQYF . TRBD2 TRBJ2-3 TRBV6-1
TGCGCCAGCAGTGAGAAGACTAGCGGTTCCTACGAGCAGTACTTC CASSEKTSGSYEQYF . TRBD2 TRBJ2-7 TRBV10-1
TGTGCCAGCAGCCCTTCGACAGGGATCGACTATGGCTACACCTTC CASSPSTGIDYGYTF . TRBD1 TRBJ1-2 TRBV27
TGTGCCAGCTCACGCGGATCCTCAGGGGTCACTGAAGCTTTCTTT CASSRGSSGVTEAFF once . TRBJ1-1 TRBV18
TGTGCCAGCAGCCCTCGGGTACGGGAAGCCCAGTACTTC CASSPRVREAQYF . . TRBJ2-5 TRBV7-2
TGTGCCAGCAGCCCAGGAGGCTGGGGCACTGAAGCTTTCTTT CASSPGGWGTEAFF . . TRBJ1-1 TRBV9
TGTGCCAGCTCACCGGGGACAGCCGCCTACGAGCAGTACTTC CASSPGTAAYEQYF . TRBD1 TRBJ2-7 TRBV18
TGTGCCATCAGCCCGACAGACTTCCAAGCTTTCTTT CAISPTDFQAFF few . TRBJ1-1 TRBV10-3